The T cell receptor beta chain described here comes from a study of T cell clonotyping in hematopoietic cell transplantation. Recipient blood drawn about 28 days pretransplant and days 30, 100, 180 after. The V gene's germline CDR1 is MGHRA and CDR2 YSYEKL. The CDR3 is 17 residues long. V was shortened by 0 bases and J by 5 bases, with 17 bases between the two germline ends. This clone came up a few times. Profiling relied on immunoSEQ multiplex PCR, and the TCRdb table lists in-frame clones only, not all of them. This table has 12,000 to 15,000 clones, 94% appearing once. The genes are TRBV4-1 and TRBJ1-5, with D unresolved. The sample consisted of PBMCs, taken 30 days after allogeneic stem cell transplant. The TCR sequence derives from a male patient aged 60 to 75 who had an allogeneic stem cell transplant from an unrelated donor, so the T cells may come from the graft donor. Some clones in this sample may be carry-over from other donors' samples. The CDR3 is CASSQEGASAPYQPQHF. CDR3 DNA sequence: TGCGCCAGCAGCCAAGAGGGAGCCAGCGCCCCTTATCAGCCCCAGCATTTT.